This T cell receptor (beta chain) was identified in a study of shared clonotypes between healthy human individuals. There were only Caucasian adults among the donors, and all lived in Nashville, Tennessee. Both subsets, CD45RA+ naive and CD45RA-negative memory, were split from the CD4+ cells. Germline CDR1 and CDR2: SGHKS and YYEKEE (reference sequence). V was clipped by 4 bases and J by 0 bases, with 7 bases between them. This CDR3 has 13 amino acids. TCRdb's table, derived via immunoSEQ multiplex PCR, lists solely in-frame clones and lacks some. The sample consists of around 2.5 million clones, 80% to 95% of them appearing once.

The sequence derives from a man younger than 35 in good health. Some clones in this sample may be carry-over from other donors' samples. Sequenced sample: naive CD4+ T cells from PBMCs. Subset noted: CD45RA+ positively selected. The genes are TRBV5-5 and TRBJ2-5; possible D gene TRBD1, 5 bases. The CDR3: CASSRQNQETQYF. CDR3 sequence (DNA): TGTGCCAGCAGCCGACAGAACCAAGAGACCCAGTACTTC.